The clone carrying this T cell receptor (beta chain) was observed a few times. The record originates from a study of beta chain features in type 1 diabetes. Sequenced material consisted of expressed TCRB transcripts (all of the isolated RNA was reverse transcribed). The protocol was immunoSEQ multiplex PCR, while the TCRdb copy is restricted to in-frame clones and leaves out a portion. The top ten hold around 0.45% of the sample, which has 300,000 to 400,000 clones, roughly 8% seen once. V was pared by 5 bases and J by 5 bases, with 15 bases between. CDR3 length equals 14 residues. Per germline, CDR1 SEHNR and CDR2 FQNEAQ (reference sequence).

This sequence was found in a woman between 18 and 29 years old in good health. The chain joins TRBV7-9 to TRBJ1-1; D uncertain. Sequencing was carried out using central memory CD4+ T cells from blood. The CDR3 is CASSRHQTVTEAFF. The CDR3 nucleotides read TGTGCCAGCAGCCGACACCAGACGGTAACTGAAGCTTTCTTT.